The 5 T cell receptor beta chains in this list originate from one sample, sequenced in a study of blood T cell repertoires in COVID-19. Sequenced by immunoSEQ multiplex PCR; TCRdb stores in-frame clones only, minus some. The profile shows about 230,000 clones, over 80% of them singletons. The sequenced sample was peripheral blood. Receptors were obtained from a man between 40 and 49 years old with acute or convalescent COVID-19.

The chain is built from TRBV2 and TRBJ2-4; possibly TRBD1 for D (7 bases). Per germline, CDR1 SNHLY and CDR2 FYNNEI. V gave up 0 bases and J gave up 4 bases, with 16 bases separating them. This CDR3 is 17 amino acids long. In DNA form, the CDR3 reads TGTGCCAGCAGTGAAGCGCTTCGGGGGACAGCAAAAAACATTCAGTACTTC. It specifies CASSEALRGTAKNIQYF. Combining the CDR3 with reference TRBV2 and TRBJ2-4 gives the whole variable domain EPEVTQTPSHQVTQMGQEVILRCVPISNHLYFYWYRQILGQKVEFLVSFYNNEISEKSEIFDDQFSVERPDGSNFTLKIRSTKLEDSAMYFCASSEALRGTAKNIQYFGAGTRLSVL.

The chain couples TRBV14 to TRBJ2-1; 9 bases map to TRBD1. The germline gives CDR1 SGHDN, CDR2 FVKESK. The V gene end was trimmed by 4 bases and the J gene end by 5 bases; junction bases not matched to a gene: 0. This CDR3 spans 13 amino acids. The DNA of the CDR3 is TGTGCCAGCAGCCGGACAGGGGACAATGAGCAGTTCTTC. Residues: CASSRTGDNEQFF.

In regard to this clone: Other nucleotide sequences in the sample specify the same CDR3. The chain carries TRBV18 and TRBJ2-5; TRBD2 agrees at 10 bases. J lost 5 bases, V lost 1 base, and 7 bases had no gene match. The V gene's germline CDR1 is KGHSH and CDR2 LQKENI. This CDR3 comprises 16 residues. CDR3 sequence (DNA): TGTGCCAGCTCACCACTTGCTAGCGGGAGTGGGGAGACCCAGTACTTC. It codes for CASSPLASGSGETQYF. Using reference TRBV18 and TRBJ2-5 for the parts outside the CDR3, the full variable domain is NAGVMQNPRHLVRRRGQEARLRCSPMKGHSHVYWYRQLPEEGLKFMVYLQKENIIDESGMPKERFSAEFPKEGPSILRIQQVVRGDSAAYFCASSPLASGSGETQYFGPGTRLLVL.

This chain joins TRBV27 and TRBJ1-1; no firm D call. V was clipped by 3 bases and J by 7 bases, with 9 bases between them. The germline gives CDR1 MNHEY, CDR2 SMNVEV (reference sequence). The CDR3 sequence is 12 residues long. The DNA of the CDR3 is TGTGCCAGCAGTTTGCCCGGTCGTGAAGCTTTCTTT. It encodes CASSLPGREAFF.

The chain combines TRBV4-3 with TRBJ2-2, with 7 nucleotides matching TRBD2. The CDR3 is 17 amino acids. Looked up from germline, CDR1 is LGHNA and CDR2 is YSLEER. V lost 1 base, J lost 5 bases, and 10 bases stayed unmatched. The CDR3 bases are TGCGCCAGCAGCCAAGGGCCTAGCGGCTACGGGACCGGGGAGCTGTTTTTT. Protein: CASSQGPSGYGTGELFF.